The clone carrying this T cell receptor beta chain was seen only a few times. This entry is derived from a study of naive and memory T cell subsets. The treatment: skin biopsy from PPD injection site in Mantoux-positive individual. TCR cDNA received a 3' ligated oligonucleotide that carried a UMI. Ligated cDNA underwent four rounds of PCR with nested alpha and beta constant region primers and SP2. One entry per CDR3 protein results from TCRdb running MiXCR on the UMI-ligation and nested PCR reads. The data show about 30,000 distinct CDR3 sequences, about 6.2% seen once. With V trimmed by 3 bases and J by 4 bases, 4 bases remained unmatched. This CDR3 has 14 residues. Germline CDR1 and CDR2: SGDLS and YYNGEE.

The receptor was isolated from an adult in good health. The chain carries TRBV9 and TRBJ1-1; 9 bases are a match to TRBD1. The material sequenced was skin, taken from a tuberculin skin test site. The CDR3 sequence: CASSDGTGITEAFF. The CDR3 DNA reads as TGTGCCAGCAGCGATGGGACAGGGATCACTGAAGCTTTCTTT.